Shown below are 7 T cell receptor beta chains from a single sample sequenced in a study of T cells in Graves' hyperthyroidism and ophthalmopathy. RNA transcripts served as the template for amplifying TCR beta CDR3 regions. RT-PCR in the first round (using the HTBI primer set) targeted the TCR CDR3. MiXCR, applied by TCRdb to the multiplex PCR reads, yields one record per CDR3 protein. The profile covers hundreds of thousands of distinct CDR3 sequences, with roughly 14% appearing a single time and 12% taken by the ten largest. Sequencing was done on a sample of blood. The receptors derive from a woman aged 45-59 years with Graves' ophthalmopathy.

J is TRBJ2-1 and V is TRBV24-1; TRBD1 might be the D (6 bases). Trimming removed 4 bases at V and 0 bases at J, with 15 bases between. Germline V gene data show CDR1 as KGHDR and CDR2 as SFDVKD. The length of the CDR3 is 17 residues. DNA of the CDR3: TGTGCCACCAGTGAGCACGGGACAAATAACTCCTACAATGAGCAGTTCTTC. Translation: CATSEHGTNNSYNEQFF.

This clonotype was counted many times. The chain joins TRBV2 to TRBJ1-2; 8 bases line up with TRBD1. Looked up from germline, CDR1 is SNHLY and CDR2 is FYNNEI. V gave up 10 bases and J gave up 7 bases; unmatched junction bases: 8. This CDR3 comprises 12 residues. Here the CDR3 DNA reads TGTGCCAACTATGGACAGGGTAGTGGCTACACCTTC. It yields the protein CANYGQGSGYTF. The full variable domain, with the rest looked up from reference TRBV2 and TRBJ1-2, is EPEVTQTPSHQVTQMGQEVILRCVPISNHLYFYWYRQILGQKVEFLVSFYNNEISEKSEIFDDQFSVERPDGSNFTLKIRSTKLEDSAMYFCANYGQGSGYTFGSGTRLTVV.

The chain has TRBV7-8 and TRBJ1-2, with D unresolved. Per germline, CDR1 SGHVS and CDR2 FQNEAQ. Trimming removed 5 bases at V and 0 bases at J, with 7 bases between. CDR3 length equals 13 residues. The CDR3 coding sequence is TGTGCCAGCAGCCTCTCAGCTAACTATGGCTACACCTTC. Amino acid sequence: CASSLSANYGYTF. The whole variable domain, filled in from reference TRBV7-8 and TRBJ1-2, reads GAGVSQSPRYKVAKRGQDVALRCDPISGHVSLFWYQQALGQGPEFLTYFQNEAQLDKSGLPSDRFFAERPEGSVSTLKIQRTQQEDSAVYLCASSLSANYGYTFGSGTRLTVV.

This clonotype came up many times. The chain joins TRBV25-1 to TRBJ2-7; TRBD2 matches 10 bases. Trimming removed 1 base from V and 5 bases from J; junction bases left unmatched: 8. This CDR3 spans 16 amino acids. The germline gives CDR1 MGHDK, CDR2 SYGVNS. The CDR3 sequence is CASSEFPSGSEDEQYF. CDR3 DNA sequence: TGTGCCAGCAGTGAATTTCCTAGCGGGAGTGAGGACGAGCAGTACTTC.

This clonotype has just a few counts. V gene TRBV5-1 combines with J gene TRBJ2-1, with 9 bases lining up with TRBD2. The length of the CDR3 is 15 residues. The V gene's germline CDR1 is SGHRS and CDR2 YFSETQ. The V and J ends lost 1 base and 15 bases, in that order; junction bases with no gene match: 14. CDR3 sequence (DNA): TGCGCCAGCAGCTTGTTAGAGCGGGAGGCAACAAGTCTGTTCTTC. Its translation is CASSLLEREATSLFF.

This clonotype was counted a single time. This chain connects TRBV27 to TRBJ2-7; the D is unclear. CDR3 length equals 13 residues. Trimming took 1 base from V and 3 from J, leaving 7 bases between them. Per germline, CDR1 MNHEY and CDR2 SMNVEV (reference sequence). CDR3 in amino acids: CASSLYSDYEQYF. As DNA, the CDR3 is TGTGCCAGCAGTTTATATTCCGACTACGAGCAGTACTTC.

This clonotype was recorded many times. The CDR3 reads CASSSLAGGVSEQYF. CDR3 coding DNA: TGTGCCAGCAGTTCCCTAGCGGGAGGAGTAAGCGAGCAGTACTTC. The V gene is TRBV12-3 or TRBV12-4, the J gene TRBJ2-7; TRBD2 matches 11 bases. The ends lost 4 bases at V and 6 bases at J; junction bases unmatched: 8. The CDR3 consists of 15 residues.